This T cell receptor (beta chain) came from a study of OX40 agonist ivuxolimab in advanced cancers. About the study: Around 40% of patients had received prior checkpoint inhibitor therapy. Study-wide results and caveats: The average count of expanded clones was higher among CD8+ T cells than among CD4+. Low normalized clonal expansion also occurred in some nonresponding patients.

Profiled with immunoSEQ multiplex PCR; TCRdb holds only in-frame clones, not every one. The sample yields about 60,000 clones, roughly nine tenths seen once. In regard to this clone: As yet, its antigen is unknown.

V dropped 1 base and J dropped 3 bases, with 13 bases sitting between them. Germline assignment: CDR1 MGHDK and CDR2 SYGVNS. The CDR3 loop spans 16 amino acids. Samples were taken at baseline and on day 1 of cycles 4 and 7. Sequences were derived from CD4+ or CD8+ T cells sorted from blood, sampled in a trial of the OX40 agonist ivuxolimab. J is TRBJ2-1 and V is TRBV25-1; D unclear. This clonotype originated in an adult with an advanced solid tumor such as melanoma, head and neck, liver or kidney cancer. The CDR3 protein is CASSESWQVNYNEQFF. The CDR3 nucleotides read TGTGCCAGCAGTGAATCGTGGCAGGTGAACTACAATGAGCAGTTCTTC.